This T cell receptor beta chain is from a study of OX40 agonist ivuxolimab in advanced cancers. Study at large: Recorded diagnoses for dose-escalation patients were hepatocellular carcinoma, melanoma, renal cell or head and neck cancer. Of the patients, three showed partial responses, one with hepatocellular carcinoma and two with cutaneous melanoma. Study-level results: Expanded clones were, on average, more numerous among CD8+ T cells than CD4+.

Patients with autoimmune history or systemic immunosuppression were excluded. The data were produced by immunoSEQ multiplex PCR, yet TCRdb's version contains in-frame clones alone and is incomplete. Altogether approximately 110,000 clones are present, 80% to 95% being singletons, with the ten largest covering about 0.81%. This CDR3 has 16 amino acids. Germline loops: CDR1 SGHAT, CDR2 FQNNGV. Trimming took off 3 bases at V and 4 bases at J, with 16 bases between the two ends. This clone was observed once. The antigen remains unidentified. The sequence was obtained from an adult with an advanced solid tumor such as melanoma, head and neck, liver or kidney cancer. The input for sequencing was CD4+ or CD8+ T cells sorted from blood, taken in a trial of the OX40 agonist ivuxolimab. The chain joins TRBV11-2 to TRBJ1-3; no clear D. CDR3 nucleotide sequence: TGTGCCAGCAGCTTTGATCGAGGCTCGGCGGGAAACACCATATATTTT. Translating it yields CASSFDRGSAGNTIYF.